The clone carrying this T cell receptor (beta chain) was observed a handful of times. No antigen is known for it. The sample is drawn from a study of T cell repertoires in cytomegalovirus infection. At the level of the study: An indication of both CMV infection and matching HLA type came from public TCR beta signatures.

Study-wide results and limits: Across the ex vivo response, the dominant clonotypes were HLA-C-restricted CMV-specific TCR beta clonotypes.

Germline CDR1 SGHVS, CDR2 FQNEAQ. The junction had 20 bases not matched to a gene; V was cut back by 5 bases and J by 7 bases. This CDR3 is built from 18 residues. Via MiXCR, TCRdb re-called the reads, giving one row per CDR3 protein. Of some 400,000 distinct CDR3 sequences in the sample, 15% to 20% were seen once. The clonotype was recovered from a human donor in good health (CMV status not recorded). Some clones in this sample may be carry-over from other donors' samples. V usage is TRBV7-8 and J usage is TRBJ2-5; TRBD1 agrees at 9 bases. The sample was PBMCs. Here the CDR3 DNA reads TGTGCCAGCAGCCCCCACGAGCCGGGGACAGGGCCACCCAGGACCCAGTACTTC. Translation: CASSPHEPGTGPPRTQYF.